This T cell receptor beta chain originates from a study of blood T cell repertoires in COVID-19. Study-level information: Sources were T cells, B-cell-depleted T cells, or PBMCs; the material itself was cDNA or gDNA.

Deletions cut 3 bases from V and 1 base from J, with 9 bases between. The CDR3 is 14 amino acids. CDR1 MNHNS and CDR2 SASEGT come from the germline V gene. Study processing details: Nucleated cell counts were estimated from reference gene primer amplification. Clones were read by immunoSEQ multiplex PCR, and TCRdb kept only the in-frame ones, dropping some. V, J and clone size were drawn from that table, and D and trimming were deduced from the DNA. The table includes fewer than 50,000 clones, roughly 84% detected once. The material sequenced was peripheral blood. The chain recombines TRBV6-1 with TRBJ1-1; D is ambiguous. This TCR derives from a human donor in a cohort sampled during active COVID-19. CDR3 in amino acids: CASSDLRGNTEAFF. The DNA for the CDR3 is TGTGCCAGCAGTGATTTACGGGGGAACACTGAAGCTTTCTTT.